The T cell receptor (beta chain) described here comes from a study of tumor-infiltrating lymphocytes in primary liver carcinoma. Notes on the study in general: A fraction of only about 7-25% of top clones appeared in all five tumor regions. The study found a significantly higher top-250-clone fraction in tumors than in blood (p = 0.039).

In regard to this clonotype: The antigen is undetermined. The junction departs from germline at one end; a sequencing error may be responsible.

From approximately 20-30 mg of unsorted bulk tissue, DNA and RNA were co-extracted together. Synthesis of TCR beta cDNA was carried out from 500 ng total RNA with a constant-region primer. Three nested multiplex PCR rounds, a slightly modified ARM-PCR method, built the TCR beta libraries. Running around 9 cycles apiece, the first two PCR rounds relied on TRBV1-TRBV30 forward primers together with a C-beta reverse primer. TCRdb ran MiXCR on the multiplex PCR reads and lists one entry per CDR3 protein. This table holds about 64,000 distinct CDR3 sequences, about three quarters found once. The germline V gene has CDR1 PRHDT and CDR2 FYEKMQ (reference sequence). The CDR3 extends over 15 amino acids.

The sequenced material came from liver tumor tissue from sampling region 4. Subset reported: tumor region T4, right-lateral pole. V gene TRBV13 combines with J gene TRBJ1-1; D remains ambiguous. The TCR originated in a man in his forties or fifties with primary liver carcinoma and hepatitis B virus infection. CDR3 coding DNA: TGTGCTAGCAGCTTTGTAGGAGGGCCCGGCACTGAAGCTTTCTTT. Residues: CASSFVGGPGTEAFF.